The rows below give T cell receptor beta chains drawn from one sample of a study of spatial heterogeneity in lung cancer. Each CDR3 protein is one row after TCRdb ran MiXCR on the 5' RACE reads. Found here are about 36,000 distinct CDR3 sequences, less than 5.5% of them singletons; the top ten hold under 30%. The material sequenced was PBMCs, taken at surgery. The receptors here all came from a female donor with early-stage non-small cell lung cancer. CDR3s include the opening cysteine and the closing phenylalanine or tryptophan. A D gene is named only where the DNA matches it firmly. For some rows the clone size is stated as once, few or many, or as a class when expanded; others skip it.

>15|few|TRBD2|TRBJ2-5|TRBV5-1
CASSLLAGVQETQYF
TGCGCCAGCAGCTTACTAGCGGGGGTCCAAGAGACCCAGTACTTC
>14|many|.|TRBJ1-6|TRBV20-1
CSAAQGTGGSPLHF
TGCAGTGCTGCACAGGGTACGGGGGGTTCACCCCTCCACTTT
>16|few|.|TRBJ2-7|TRBV7-9
CASSSTSWGRITEQYF
TGTGCCAGCAGCTCCACTTCGTGGGGACGGATTACGGAGCAGTACTTC
>15|many|TRBD1|TRBJ1-1|TRBV5-1
CASSLGGQGYTEAFF
TGCGCCAGCAGCTTGGGGGGACAGGGATATACTGAAGCTTTCTTT
>14|many|.|TRBJ1-3|TRBV5-5
CASSIVRSGNTIYF
TGTGCCAGCAGCATCGTTCGCTCTGGAAACACCATATATTTT
>16|many|TRBD2|TRBJ2-1|TRBV12-3/TRBV12-4
CASTYSASGDYNEQFF
TGTGCCAGCACCTACTCGGCTAGCGGGGACTACAATGAGCAGTTCTTC
>14|many|TRBD2|TRBJ2-1|TRBV29-1
CSVVGGRGDNEQFF
TGCAGCGTTGTCGGTGGGCGGGGGGACAATGAGCAGTTCTTC
>16|many|.|TRBJ2-5|TRBV5-1
CASSHRPVGPQETQYF
TGCGCCAGCAGCCACCGCCCGGTGGGGCCCCAAGAGACCCAGTACTTC
>12|many|.|TRBJ1-1|TRBV20-1
CSPRGGGTEAFF
TGCAGTCCGCGGGGGGGAGGGACTGAAGCTTTCTTT
>14|.|.|TRBJ2-7|TRBV4-1
CASSQDRLSYEQYF
TGCGCCAGCAGCCAAGATCGGCTCTCCTACGAGCAGTACTTC
>13|.|.|TRBJ2-1|TRBV6-1
CASSEAIRGTQFF
TGTGCCAGCAGTGAAGCGATAAGGGGGACGCAGTTCTTC
>16|.|TRBD2|TRBJ2-3|TRBV5-1
CASRPVAGGPEDTQYF
TGCGCCAGCAGGCCAGTAGCGGGGGGGCCTGAAGATACGCAGTATTTT
>13|many|TRBD1|TRBJ1-5|TRBV20-1
CSARTGPNQPQHF
TGCAGTGCCAGGACAGGTCCGAATCAGCCCCAGCATTTT
>15|many|TRBD1|TRBJ1-1|TRBV2
CASSEQGATDTEAFF
TGTGCCAGCAGTGAGCAGGGGGCGACTGACACTGAAGCTTTCTTT
>16|.|TRBD2|TRBJ2-7|TRBV11-2
CASSLVPSGSYYEQYF
TGTGCCAGCAGCTTAGTACCAAGCGGGAGTTACTACGAGCAGTACTTC
>13|many|.|TRBJ2-3|TRBV28
CASSNQQADTQYF
TGTGCCAGCAGTAACCAACAGGCAGATACGCAGTATTTT
>12|many|.|TRBJ1-5|TRBV28
CASSSANQPQHF
TGTGCCAGCTCCAGCGCCAATCAGCCCCAGCATTTT
>17|few|TRBD2|TRBJ2-1|TRBV4-3
CASSPRTRSGVYNEQFF
TGCGCCAGCAGCCCAAGGACTAGGTCCGGAGTTTACAATGAGCAGTTCTTC
>14|many|.|TRBJ2-3|TRBV20-1
CSASLTGEEGTQYF
TGCAGTGCTAGCCTAACGGGGGAGGAGGGTACGCAGTATTTT
>15|few|.|TRBJ2-3|TRBV20-1
CSASGGPSSTDTQYF
TGCAGTGCCTCTGGGGGGCCCTCTAGCACAGATACGCAGTATTTT
>16|many|TRBD2|TRBJ2-1|TRBV11-2
CASRPLAGEGHNEQFF
TGTGCCAGCAGACCCCTAGCGGGAGAGGGACACAATGAGCAGTTCTTC
>13|many|.|TRBJ2-1|TRBV5-1
CASSLDPHNEQFF
TGCGCCAGCAGCTTGGATCCCCACAATGAGCAGTTCTTC
>12|many|TRBD1|TRBJ2-7|TRBV29-1
CSVVTGGYEQYF
TGCAGCGTTGTGACAGGGGGGTACGAGCAGTACTTC
>14|many|.|TRBJ2-5|TRBV11-2
CASSLSLGQETQYF
TGTGCCAGCAGCTTGTCCCTCGGGCAAGAGACCCAGTACTTC
>13|few|.|TRBJ1-1|TRBV7-2
CASSSTLGLGAFF
TGTGCCAGCAGCTCAACTTTAGGCTTGGGAGCTTTCTTT
>15|many|.|TRBJ2-2|TRBV7-3
CASSLNKDWSGELFF
TGTGCCAGCAGCTTAAATAAGGACTGGTCGGGGGAGCTGTTTTTT
>15|many|.|TRBJ2-7|TRBV20-1
CSAAVGGISPYEQYF
TGCAGTGCCGCGGTAGGCGGGATCAGTCCCTACGAGCAGTACTTC
>17|.|.|TRBJ1-3|TRBV7-9
CASSFPLQGSSGNTIYF
TGTGCCAGCAGCTTCCCGCTTCAGGGAAGCTCTGGAAACACCATATATTTT
>17|many|TRBD2|TRBJ2-1|TRBV10-3
CAIALPTSGGSYNEQFF
TGTGCCATCGCCCTCCCGACTAGCGGGGGATCCTACAATGAGCAGTTCTTC
>18|medium-sized|TRBD2|TRBJ2-5|TRBV7-2
CASSSGLGLAGFQETQYF
TGTGCCAGCAGCTCTGGCTTGGGGCTAGCGGGCTTTCAAGAGACCCAGTACTTC
>14|many|.|TRBJ2-7|TRBV7-2
CASSPSLHTYEQYF
TGTGCCAGCAGCCCCAGCCTACACACCTACGAGCAGTACTTC
>16|many|.|TRBJ2-1|TRBV10-3
CAISESPSSSYNEQFF
TGTGCCATCAGTGAGTCGCCGTCGAGCTCCTACAATGAGCAGTTCTTC